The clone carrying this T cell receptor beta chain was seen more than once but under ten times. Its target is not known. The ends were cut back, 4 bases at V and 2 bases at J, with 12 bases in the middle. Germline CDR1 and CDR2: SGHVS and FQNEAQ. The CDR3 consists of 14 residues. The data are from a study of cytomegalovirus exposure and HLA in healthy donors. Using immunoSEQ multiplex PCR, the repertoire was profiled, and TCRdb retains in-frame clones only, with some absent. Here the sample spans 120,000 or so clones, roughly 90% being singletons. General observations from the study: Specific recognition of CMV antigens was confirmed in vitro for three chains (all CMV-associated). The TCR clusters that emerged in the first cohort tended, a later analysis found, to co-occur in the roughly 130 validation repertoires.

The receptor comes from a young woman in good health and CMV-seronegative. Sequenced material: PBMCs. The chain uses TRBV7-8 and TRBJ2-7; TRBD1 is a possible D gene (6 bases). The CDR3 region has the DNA TGTGCCAGCAGCTCTGGGACACGGCCCTACGAGCAGTACTTC. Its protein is CASSSGTRPYEQYF. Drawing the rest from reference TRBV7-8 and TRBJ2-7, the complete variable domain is GAGVSQSPRYKVAKRGQDVALRCDPISGHVSLFWYQQALGQGPEFLTYFQNEAQLDKSGLPSDRFFAERPEGSVSTLKIQRTQQEDSAVYLCASSSGTRPYEQYFGPGTRLTVT.